These 16 T cell receptor beta chains share one sample of origin, sequenced in a study of CD8 T cells in Susac syndrome (dated by TCRdb to between 2018 and 2021). The library was produced with the immunoSEQ multiplex PCR assay. RNA was extracted with the RNeasy kit and 0.5 to 1 ug was reverse transcribed using random hexamers. The public reads were reprocessed in TCRdb via fastp at Q25 and MiXCR, keeping in-frame beta chains. Entries that share a CDR3 protein sequence are merged under the most common genes and DNA. Recorded for this sample are around 200,000 distinct CDR3 sequences; approximately 95% of them occurred a single time. Approximately 0.15% of the sample rests with the top ten. The sequencing input was CD8+ T cells from PBMCs. The receptor source for this set is a human donor with Susac syndrome.

This rearrangement joins TRBV6-5 to TRBJ2-2, with TRBD1 identical over 7 bases. The junction had 2 bases not matched to a gene; V was cut back by 5 bases and J by 2 bases. Per germline, CDR1 MNHEY and CDR2 SVGAGI. The CDR3 covers 14 residues. CDR3 DNA sequence: TGTGCCAGCAGTGGGACAGACAACACCGGGGAGCTGTTTTTT. Translating gives CASSGTDNTGELFF.

CDR3 residues: CASSSPTRPPGQGPSSYNEQFF. The CDR3 DNA reads TGTGCCAGCAGCTCTCCAACGCGACCTCCGGGACAGGGCCCTAGCTCCTACAATGAGCAGTTCTTC. This sequence joins TRBV11-1 and TRBJ2-1, with TRBD1 matching over 9 bases. CDR3 length: 22 amino acids. Germline CDR1 is SGHAT and CDR2 is FQDESV (reference sequence). The V gene end was trimmed by 4 bases and the J gene end by 0 bases; junction bases not matched to a gene: 22.

This clonotype showed up just once. The chain combines TRBV13 with TRBJ2-7; D is tentatively TRBD1 or TRBD2 (6 bases each). Germline values: CDR1 PRHDT, CDR2 FYEKMQ (reference sequence). Trimming shortened V by 6 bases and J by 4 bases, and 16 bases separated the two germline ends. This CDR3 is built from 14 residues. The CDR3 coding sequence is TGTGCCAGCAGACGAGGAGGGGGGATTTACGAGCAGTACTTC. Protein sequence: CASRRGGGIYEQYF.

This chain joins TRBV20-1 and TRBJ2-3; 9 nucleotides line up with TRBD1. Germline assignment: CDR1 DFQATT and CDR2 SNEGSKA (reference sequence). The CDR3 loop spans 14 amino acids. V lost 5 bases and J lost 2; bases outside the gene matches: 5. The CDR3 here is CSADGTGHTDTQYF. In nucleotides, the CDR3 is TGCAGTGCTGACGGGACAGGGCACACAGATACGCAGTATTTT.

The chain is built from TRBV13 and TRBJ2-5; 11 nucleotides agree with TRBD2. CDR3 length equals 16 residues. Germline V gene sequence: CDR1 PRHDT, CDR2 FYEKMQ (reference sequence). The V and J ends lost 6 bases and 0 bases, in that order; junction bases with no gene match: 6. DNA of the CDR3: TGTGCCAGCAGTCATAGCGGGAGGGCCAACCAAGAGACCCAGTACTTC. Its protein product is CASSHSGRANQETQYF.

The gene calls are TRBV30 and TRBJ1-1; D uncertain. The V end lost 0 bases, the J end lost 3 bases, and 5 bases lay between the germline ends. The CDR3 loop spans 12 amino acids. CDR1 GTSNPN and CDR2 SVGIG come from the germline V gene (reference sequence). CDR3 DNA sequence: TGTGCCTGGAGTGTACAGTACACTGAAGCTTTCTTT. Protein product: CAWSVQYTEAFF.

V and J are TRBV3-1 and TRBJ1-4; 7 bases are a match to TRBD1. J lost 4 bases, V lost 1 base, and 6 bases had no gene match. The length of the CDR3 is 16 residues. Germline V gene lookup returns CDR1 LGHDT and CDR2 YNNKEL (reference sequence). CDR3 sequence (DNA): TGTGCCAGCAGCCAAGGAGGTGGGACAGATAATGAAAAACTGTTTTTT. Its translation is CASSQGGGTDNEKLFF.

The V and J genes are TRBV12-3 or TRBV12-4 and TRBJ2-6; TRBD2 agrees at 8 bases. The CDR3 sequence is 17 residues long. With 5 bases clipped from V and 0 bases from J, the junction kept 6 bases outside the gene matches. CDR3 in amino acids: CASSQLAGSSGANVLTF. The DNA for the CDR3 is TGTGCCAGCAGTCAGCTAGCGGGTAGCTCTGGGGCCAACGTCCTGACTTTC.

This chain uses TRBV24-1 with TRBJ2-1; D is undetermined. The CDR3 has 12 amino acids. Germline values: CDR1 KGHDR, CDR2 SFDVKD. V gave up 3 bases and J gave up 12 bases, with 11 bases separating them. The CDR3 DNA reads as TGTGCCACCAGTGATCGTGTCGGACGGCAGTTCTTC. Its protein product is CATSDRVGRQFF.

The chain carries TRBV2 and TRBJ2-1, with TRBD1 identical over 7 bases. Germline V CDR1 and CDR2: SNHLY, FYNNEI. The CDR3 loop spans 13 amino acids. J was trimmed by 5 bases and V by 6 bases; bases with no gene match: 4. The CDR3 region has the DNA TGTGCCAGCAGGAACGACAGGGACAATGAGCAGTTCTTC. Protein: CASRNDRDNEQFF. Based on the CDR3 plus reference TRBV2 and TRBJ2-1, the full variable domain is EPEVTQTPSHQVTQMGQEVILRCVPISNHLYFYWYRQILGQKVEFLVSFYNNEISEKSEIFDDQFSVERPDGSNFTLKIRSTKLEDSAMYFCASRNDRDNEQFFGPGTRLTVL.

This clonotype was detected only once. The chain links TRBV27 to TRBJ2-7; 9 bases match TRBD2. V trimming: 5 bases; J trimming: 0 bases; junction bases outside the gene matches: 8. CDR3 length: 16 amino acids. In germline, CDR1 is MNHEY, CDR2 SMNVEV (reference sequence). CDR3 region: CASSPTSGSGSYEQYF. The CDR3 nucleotides are TGTGCCAGCAGTCCCACTAGCGGGTCGGGCTCCTACGAGCAGTACTTC.

J is TRBJ1-1 and V is TRBV6-1; D is undetermined. In germline, CDR1 is MNHNS, CDR2 SASEGT. The CDR3 consists of 15 residues. V was clipped by 8 bases and J by 0 bases, with 16 bases between them. CDR3 in DNA: TGTGCCAGCTATCGGGTTGGACGGATGAACACTGAAGCTTTCTTT. Translated, it gives CASYRVGRMNTEAFF.

The rearrangement links TRBV29-1 to TRBJ2-5, with 8 nucleotides matching TRBD2. Germline lookup yields CDR1 SQVTM and CDR2 ANQGSEA. Losses at the gene ends were 8 bases for V and 7 bases for J; bases not matched to a gene: 6. The CDR3 extends over 11 amino acids. The CDR3 DNA reads as TGCAGCTTCCTGAGCGGGGGGACCCAGTACTTC. As protein: CSFLSGGTQYF.

In nucleotides, the CDR3 is TGTGCCAGCAGCGCCACTAGTAGCACAGATACGCAGTATTTT. This sequence encodes CASSATSSTDTQYF. V is TRBV9 and J is TRBJ2-3; D is possibly TRBD2 (5 bases). CDR1 is SGDLS, CDR2 YYNGEE, per germline. CDR3 length: 14 amino acids. V was clipped by 3 bases and J by 0 bases, with 8 bases between them.

The chain is built from TRBV10-3 and TRBJ2-1; TRBD2 matches 13 bases. The germline gives CDR1 ENHRY, CDR2 SYGVKD. The CDR3 runs to 16 residues. V dropped 3 bases and J dropped 15; count of bases not matched to a gene: 14. CDR3 residues: CAISDPRTSGSSLPFF. The CDR3 region has the DNA TGTGCCATCAGTGACCCTCGGACTAGCGGGAGTTCGTTGCCGTTCTTC.

This clonotype was seen once. The chain couples TRBV3-1 to TRBJ2-1; D gene unclear. The V gene lost 0 bases and the J gene lost 6 bases, with 12 bases spanning the gap. This CDR3 contains 15 residues. Germline V gene lookup returns CDR1 LGHDT and CDR2 YNNKEL (reference sequence). The CDR3 nucleotides are TGTGCCAGCAGCCAAGATCGGATGGGTAGCAATGAGCAGTTCTTC. This sequence encodes CASSQDRMGSNEQFF.